These T cell receptor beta chains were read from a single sample in a study of blood T cell repertoires in COVID-19. Method: immunoSEQ multiplex PCR; TCRdb's copy keeps in-frame clones and lacks some. The sample has 150,000 to 200,000 clones, 75% to 90% seen once. The sequenced material came from PBMCs or T cells enriched from blood (not recorded which). The receptors derive from a woman in her thirties or forties with acute COVID-19. Both conserved end residues are trimmed from each CDR3. Each record gives: V gene, J gene, CDR3 protein.

TRBV6-5,TRBJ1-3,ASTQGQHSGNTIY
TRBV7-8,TRBJ2-7,ASSLVRFYEQY
TRBV7-9,TRBJ1-3,ASSLQGAGNTIY
TRBV7-9,TRBJ2-2,ASSLVSANTGELF
TRBV9,TRBJ2-3,ASSVDWTSGRSISTDTQY
TRBV12-5,TRBJ2-2,ASGLVRTGGDTGELF
TRBV6-5,TRBJ1-6,ASSRVGELGSPLH
TRBV10-3,TRBJ1-2,AISEPMTGGYT
TRBV27,TRBJ2-7,ASSDHDGGLAGGREQY
TRBV6-1,TRBJ2-5,ASSEMGQVGETQY
TRBV19,TRBJ2-3,ASSIGDTQY
TRBV18,TRBJ2-2,ASSPRQRELF
TRBV5-1,TRBJ1-6,ASSLGTGPNSPLH
TRBV29-1,TRBJ1-4,SVGGTGGRANEKLF
TRBV19,TRBJ1-2,ASSETGTNYGYT
TRBV20-1,TRBJ2-1,SAQRVSEQF
TRBV2,TRBJ2-7,ASNLFETKEQY
TRBV14,TRBJ2-7,ASSPTRSEQY
TRBV4-1,TRBJ1-1,ASSQGRTGGDPLMNTEAF
TRBV5-5,TRBJ2-1,ASTLLADNEQF
TRBV18,TRBJ2-3,ASSPVLAGTDTQY
TRBV18,TRBJ2-6,ASSLYRDSGANVLT
TRBV4-3,TRBJ2-7,ASSQGLGESSYEQY
TRBV5-1,TRBJ2-7,ASSLMQGALDEQY
TRBV7-9,TRBJ2-7,ASSLLSGRIDEQY
TRBV30,TRBJ2-7,AWSPGFSGASYEQY
TRBV27,TRBJ2-5,ASSIRGIGETQY
TRBV5-1,TRBJ1-4,ASTDTKNEKLF
TRBV27,TRBJ2-4,ASSLRLAGGKNIQY
TRBV1,TRBJ2-3,TSSELAGDTDTQY
TRBV9,TRBJ2-2,ASSQTGTPNTGELF
TRBV7-9,TRBJ2-7,ASSFSGTSGMYEQY
TRBV9,TRBJ1-3,ASSVESSRLNTIY
TRBV12-3/TRBV12-4,TRBJ2-1,ASRTGAYNEQF
TRBV2,TRBJ2-7,ASRPGTTPYEQY
TRBV7-9,TRBJ2-2,ASSLAGADTGELF
TRBV4-2,TRBJ2-1,ASSQDGASGVNEQF
TRBV28,TRBJ1-5,ASSFWGRGQEPQH
TRBV6-1,TRBJ2-5,ASSERPTAGAETQY
TRBV7-2,TRBJ2-1,ASSLEGSGRREQF
TRBV25-1,TRBJ2-2,ASQGQEAGELF
TRBV6-5,TRBJ2-1,ASGPSGRNNEQF
TRBV18,TRBJ2-5,ASSPPSGTSGLETQY
TRBV2,TRBJ1-1,ASTRSAGAGNTEAF